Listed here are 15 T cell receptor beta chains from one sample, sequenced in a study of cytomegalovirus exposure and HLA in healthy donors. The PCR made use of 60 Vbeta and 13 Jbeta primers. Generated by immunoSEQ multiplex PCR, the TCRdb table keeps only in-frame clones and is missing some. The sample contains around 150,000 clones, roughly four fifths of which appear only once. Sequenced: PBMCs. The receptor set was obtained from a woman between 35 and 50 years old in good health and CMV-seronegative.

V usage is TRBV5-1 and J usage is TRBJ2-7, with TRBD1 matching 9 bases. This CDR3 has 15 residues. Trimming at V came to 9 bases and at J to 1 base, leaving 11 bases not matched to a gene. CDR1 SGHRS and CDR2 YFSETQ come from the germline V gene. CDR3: CATQRGQGDSYEQYF. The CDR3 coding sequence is TGCGCCACCCAGAGGGGACAGGGAGATTCCTACGAGCAGTACTTC. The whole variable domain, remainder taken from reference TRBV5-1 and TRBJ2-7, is KAGVTQTPRYLIKTRGQQVTLSCSPISGHRSVSWYQQTPGQGLQFLFEYFSETQRNKGNFPGRFSGRQFSNSRSEMNVSTLELGDSALYLCATQRGQGDSYEQYFGPGTRLTVT.

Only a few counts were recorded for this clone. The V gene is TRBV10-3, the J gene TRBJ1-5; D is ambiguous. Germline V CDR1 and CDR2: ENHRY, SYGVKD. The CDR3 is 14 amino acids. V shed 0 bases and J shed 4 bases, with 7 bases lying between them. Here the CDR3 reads CAISESTGNQPQHF. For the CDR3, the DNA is TGTGCCATCAGTGAGTCCACCGGGAATCAGCCCCAGCATTTT.

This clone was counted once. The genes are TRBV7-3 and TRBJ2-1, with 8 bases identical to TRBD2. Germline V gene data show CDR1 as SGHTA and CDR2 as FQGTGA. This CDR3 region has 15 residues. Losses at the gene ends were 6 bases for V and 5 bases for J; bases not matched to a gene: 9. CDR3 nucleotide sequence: TGTGCCAGCAGTCCCAGCGGGAGTTCCCACAATGAGCAGTTCTTC. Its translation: CASSPSGSSHNEQFF.

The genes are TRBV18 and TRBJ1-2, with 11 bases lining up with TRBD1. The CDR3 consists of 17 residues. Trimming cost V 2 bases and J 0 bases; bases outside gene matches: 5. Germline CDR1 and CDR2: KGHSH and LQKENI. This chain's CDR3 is CASSPGQGAYSNYGYTF. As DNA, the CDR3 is TGTGCCAGCTCACCAGGACAGGGGGCTTACTCTAACTATGGCTACACCTTC.

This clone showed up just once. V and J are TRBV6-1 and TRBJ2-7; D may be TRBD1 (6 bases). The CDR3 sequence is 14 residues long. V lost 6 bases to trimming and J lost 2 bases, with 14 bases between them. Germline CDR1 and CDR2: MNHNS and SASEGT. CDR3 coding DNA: TGTGCCAGCAGCCTTCCTCAGGGGACCTACGAGCAGTACTTC. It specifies CASSLPQGTYEQYF.

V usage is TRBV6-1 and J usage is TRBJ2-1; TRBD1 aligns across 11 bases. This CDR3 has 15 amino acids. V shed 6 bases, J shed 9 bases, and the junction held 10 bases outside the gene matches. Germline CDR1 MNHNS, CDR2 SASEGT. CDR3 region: CASSLGGQGVLEQFF. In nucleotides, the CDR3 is TGTGCCAGCAGCCTGGGGGGACAGGGGGTTCTTGAGCAGTTCTTC.

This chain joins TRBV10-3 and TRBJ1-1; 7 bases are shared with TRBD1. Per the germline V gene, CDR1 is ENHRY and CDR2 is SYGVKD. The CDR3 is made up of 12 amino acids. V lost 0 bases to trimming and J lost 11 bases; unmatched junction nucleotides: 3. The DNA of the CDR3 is TGTGCCATCAGTGAGTCGGGCAGGGGGGCTTTCTTT. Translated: CAISESGRGAFF.

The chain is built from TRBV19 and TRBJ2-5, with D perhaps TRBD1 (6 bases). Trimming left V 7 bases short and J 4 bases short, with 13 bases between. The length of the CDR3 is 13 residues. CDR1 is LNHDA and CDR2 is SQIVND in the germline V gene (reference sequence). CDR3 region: CASKPTGGETQYF. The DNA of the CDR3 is TGTGCCAGTAAACCGACAGGCGGAGAGACCCAGTACTTC.

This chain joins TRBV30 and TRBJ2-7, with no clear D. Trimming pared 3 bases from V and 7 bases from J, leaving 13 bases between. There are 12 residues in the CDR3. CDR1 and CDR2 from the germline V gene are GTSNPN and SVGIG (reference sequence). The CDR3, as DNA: TGTGCCTGGAGCGTGACCGCGCGGGAGCAGTACTTC. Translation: CAWSVTAREQYF.

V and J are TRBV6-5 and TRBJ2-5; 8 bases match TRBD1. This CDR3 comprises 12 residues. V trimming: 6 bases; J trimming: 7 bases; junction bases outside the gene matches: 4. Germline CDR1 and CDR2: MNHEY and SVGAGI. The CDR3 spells CASRNGQGTQYF. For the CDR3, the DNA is TGTGCCAGCAGAAACGGACAGGGGACCCAGTACTTC.

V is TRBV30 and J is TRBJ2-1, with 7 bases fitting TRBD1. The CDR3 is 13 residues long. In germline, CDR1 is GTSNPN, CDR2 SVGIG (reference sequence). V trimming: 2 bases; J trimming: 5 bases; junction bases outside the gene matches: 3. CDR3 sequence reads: CAWSRDRNNEQFF. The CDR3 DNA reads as TGTGCCTGGAGTAGGGACAGAAACAATGAGCAGTTCTTC. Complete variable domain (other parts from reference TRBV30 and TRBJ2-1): SQTIHQWPATLVQPVGSPLSLECTVEGTSNPNLYWYRQAAGRGLQLLFYSVGIGQISSEVPQNLSASRPQDRQFILSSKKLLLSDSGFYLCAWSRDRNNEQFFGPGTRLTVL.

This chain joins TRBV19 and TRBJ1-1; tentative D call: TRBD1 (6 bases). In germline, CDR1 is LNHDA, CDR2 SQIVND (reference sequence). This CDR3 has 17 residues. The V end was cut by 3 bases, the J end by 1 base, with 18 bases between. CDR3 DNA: TGTGCCAGTAGTATCAGGGGTACAGGGCAGGGGAACACTGAAGCTTTCTTT. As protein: CASSIRGTGQGNTEAFF. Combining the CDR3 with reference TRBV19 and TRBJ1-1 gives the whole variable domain DGGITQSPKYLFRKEGQNVTLSCEQNLNHDAMYWYRQDPGQGLRLIYYSQIVNDFQKGDIAEGYSVSREKKESFPLTVTSAQKNPTAFYLCASSIRGTGQGNTEAFFGQGTRLTVV.

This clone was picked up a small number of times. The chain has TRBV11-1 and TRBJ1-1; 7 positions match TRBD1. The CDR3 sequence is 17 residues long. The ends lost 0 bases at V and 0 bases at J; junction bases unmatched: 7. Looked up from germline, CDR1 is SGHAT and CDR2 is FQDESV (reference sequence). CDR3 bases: TGTGCCAGCAGCTTAGCGTACAGGGGCGGAATGAACACTGAAGCTTTCTTT. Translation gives CASSLAYRGGMNTEAFF.

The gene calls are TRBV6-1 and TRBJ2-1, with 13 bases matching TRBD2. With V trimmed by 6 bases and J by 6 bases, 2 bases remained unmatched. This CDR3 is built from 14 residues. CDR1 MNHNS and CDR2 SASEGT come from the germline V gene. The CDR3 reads CASRGLAGTNEQFF. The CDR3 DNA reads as TGTGCCAGCAGGGGACTAGCGGGGACCAATGAGCAGTTCTTC.

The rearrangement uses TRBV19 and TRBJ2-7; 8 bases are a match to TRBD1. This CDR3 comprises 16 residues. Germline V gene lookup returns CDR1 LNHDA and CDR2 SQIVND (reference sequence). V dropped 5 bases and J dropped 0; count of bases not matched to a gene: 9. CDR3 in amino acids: CASSSSGTGLSYEQYF. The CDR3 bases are TGTGCCAGTAGTTCCTCAGGGACAGGCCTCTCCTACGAGCAGTACTTC.